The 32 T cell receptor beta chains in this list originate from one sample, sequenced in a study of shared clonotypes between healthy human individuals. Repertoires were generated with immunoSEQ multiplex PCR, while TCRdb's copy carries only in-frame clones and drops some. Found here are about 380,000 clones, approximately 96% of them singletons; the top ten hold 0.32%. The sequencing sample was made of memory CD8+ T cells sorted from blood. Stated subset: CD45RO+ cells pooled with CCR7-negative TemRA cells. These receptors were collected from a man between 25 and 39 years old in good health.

The CDR3 bases are TGTGCCAGCTCACCACTAGCAGAGACCCAGTACTTC. Its translation is CASSPLAETQYF. The rearrangement uses TRBV18 and TRBJ2-5, with D unresolved. Germline V gene sequence: CDR1 KGHSH, CDR2 LQKENI. The CDR3 has 12 residues. Trimming shortened V by 1 base and J by 4 bases, and 4 bases separated the two germline ends.

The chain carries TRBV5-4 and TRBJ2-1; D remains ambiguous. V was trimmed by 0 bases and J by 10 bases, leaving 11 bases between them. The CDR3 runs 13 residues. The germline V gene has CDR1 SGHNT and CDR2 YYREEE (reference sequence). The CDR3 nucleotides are TGTGCCAGCAGCTTGGTAGGAGATTTCGAGCAGTTCTTC. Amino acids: CASSLVGDFEQFF.

The CDR3 nucleotides read TGTGCCAGCAGTGATTTTCGGCAGTCCCGAATAGCCAAAAACATTCAGTACTTC. Its protein product is CASSDFRQSRIAKNIQYF. J is TRBJ2-4 and V is TRBV6-1; D is ambiguous. Germline V gives CDR1 MNHNS, CDR2 SASEGT. V shed 3 bases and J shed 0 bases, with 18 bases lying between them. This CDR3 is built from 18 residues.

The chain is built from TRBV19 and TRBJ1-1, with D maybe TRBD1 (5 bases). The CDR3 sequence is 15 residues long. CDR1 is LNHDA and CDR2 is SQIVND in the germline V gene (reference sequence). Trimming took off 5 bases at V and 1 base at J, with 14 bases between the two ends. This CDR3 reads CASSERGPRNTEAFF. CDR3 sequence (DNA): TGTGCCAGTAGTGAGAGGGGACCCCGGAACACTGAAGCTTTCTTT.

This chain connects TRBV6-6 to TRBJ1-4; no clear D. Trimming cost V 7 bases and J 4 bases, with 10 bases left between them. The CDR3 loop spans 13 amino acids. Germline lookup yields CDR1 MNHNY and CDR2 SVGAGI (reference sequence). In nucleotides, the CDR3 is TGTGCCAGCAACTTACCGGATAATGAAAAACTGTTTTTT. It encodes CASNLPDNEKLFF.

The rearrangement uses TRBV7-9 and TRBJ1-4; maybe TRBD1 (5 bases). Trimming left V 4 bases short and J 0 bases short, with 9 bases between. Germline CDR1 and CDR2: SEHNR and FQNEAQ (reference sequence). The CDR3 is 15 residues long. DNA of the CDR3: TGTGCCAGCAGCTCAGGACACCCAACTAATGAAAAACTGTTTTTT. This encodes CASSSGHPTNEKLFF. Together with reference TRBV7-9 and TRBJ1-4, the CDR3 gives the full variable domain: DTGVSQNPRHKITKRGQNVTFRCDPISEHNRLYWYRQTLGQGPEFLTYFQNEAQLEKSRLLSDRFSAERPKGSFSTLEIQRTEQGDSAMYLCASSSGHPTNEKLFFGSGTQLSVL.

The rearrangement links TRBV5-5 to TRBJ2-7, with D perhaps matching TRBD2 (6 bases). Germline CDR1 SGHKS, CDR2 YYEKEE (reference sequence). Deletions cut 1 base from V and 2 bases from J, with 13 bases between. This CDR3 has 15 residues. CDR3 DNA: TGTGCCAGCAGCTTGCCCCCGACTAGAACCTACGAGCAGTACTTC. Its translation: CASSLPPTRTYEQYF. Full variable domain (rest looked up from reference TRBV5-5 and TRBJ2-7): DAGVTQSPTHLIKTRGQQVTLRCSPISGHKSVSWYQQVLGQGPQFIFQYYEKEERGRGNFPDRFSARQFPNYSSELNVNALLLGDSALYLCASSLPPTRTYEQYFGPGTRLTVT.

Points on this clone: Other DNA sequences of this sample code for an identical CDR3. CDR3 sequence (DNA): TGTGCCAGCAGCTTGACTAGCGGGAGCACAGATACGCAGTATTTT. Amino acid sequence: CASSLTSGSTDTQYF. The V and J genes are TRBV7-2 and TRBJ2-3; TRBD2 matches 10 bases. J was trimmed by 0 bases and V by 3 bases; bases with no gene match: 0. Germline CDR1 is SGHTA and CDR2 is FQGNSA. This CDR3 has 15 amino acids.

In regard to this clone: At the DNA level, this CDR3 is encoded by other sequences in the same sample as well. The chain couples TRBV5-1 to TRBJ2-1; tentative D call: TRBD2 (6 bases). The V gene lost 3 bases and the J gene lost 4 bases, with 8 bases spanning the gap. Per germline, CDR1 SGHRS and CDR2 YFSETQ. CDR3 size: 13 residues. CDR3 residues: CASSSSGYNEQFF. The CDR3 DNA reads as TGCGCCAGCAGCTCCAGCGGGTACAATGAGCAGTTCTTC.

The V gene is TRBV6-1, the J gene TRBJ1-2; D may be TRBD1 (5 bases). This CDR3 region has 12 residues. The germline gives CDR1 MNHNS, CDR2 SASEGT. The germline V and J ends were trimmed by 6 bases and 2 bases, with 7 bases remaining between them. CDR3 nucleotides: TGTGCCAGCAGGAACAGGAACTATGGCTACACCTTC. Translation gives CASRNRNYGYTF.

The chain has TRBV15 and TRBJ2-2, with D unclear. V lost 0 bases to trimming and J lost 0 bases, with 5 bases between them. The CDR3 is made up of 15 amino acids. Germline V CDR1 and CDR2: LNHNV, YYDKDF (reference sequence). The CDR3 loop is CATSRDRTNTGELFF. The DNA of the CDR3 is TGTGCCACCAGCAGAGACAGGACGAACACCGGGGAGCTGTTTTTT.

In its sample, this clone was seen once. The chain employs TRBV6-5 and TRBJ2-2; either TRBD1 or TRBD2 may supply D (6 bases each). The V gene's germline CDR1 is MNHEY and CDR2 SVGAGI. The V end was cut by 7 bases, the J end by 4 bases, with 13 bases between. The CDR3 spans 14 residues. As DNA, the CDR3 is TGTGCCAGCACCAAGGGGGGCGGCACCGGGGAGCTGTTTTTT. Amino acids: CASTKGGGTGELFF.

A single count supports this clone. The CDR3 DNA reads TGTGCCAGCAGCTTGGGGGACAGAGAAATCAATGAGCAGTTCTTC. It specifies CASSLGDREINEQFF. The rearrangement links TRBV5-8 to TRBJ2-1; 7 nucleotides align to TRBD1. CDR1 is SGHTS and CDR2 is YDEGEE in the germline V gene. The CDR3 consists of 15 residues. Losses at the gene ends were 0 bases for V and 6 bases for J; bases not matched to a gene: 6.

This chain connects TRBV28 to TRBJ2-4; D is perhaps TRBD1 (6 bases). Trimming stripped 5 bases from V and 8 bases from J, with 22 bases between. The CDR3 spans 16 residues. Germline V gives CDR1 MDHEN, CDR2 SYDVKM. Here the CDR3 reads CASSPLRQAAPDIQYF. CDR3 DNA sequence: TGTGCCAGCAGTCCCCTTCGACAGGCCGCCCCAGACATTCAGTACTTC. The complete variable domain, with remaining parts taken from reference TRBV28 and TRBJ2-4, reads DVKVTQSSRYLVKRTGEKVFLECVQDMDHENMFWYRQDPGLGLRLIYFSYDVKMKEKGDIPEGYSVSREKKERFSLILESASTNQTSMYLCASSPLRQAAPDIQYFGAGTRLSVL.

CDR3 region: CASSLLGGSYNEQFF. In DNA, the CDR3 is TGTGCCAGCAGCTTACTAGGAGGCTCCTACAATGAGCAGTTCTTC. V gene TRBV7-3 combines with J gene TRBJ2-1; D possibly corresponds to TRBD2 (5 bases). The V end was cut by 2 bases, the J end by 0 bases, with 8 bases between. Germline CDR1 is SGHTA and CDR2 is FQGTGA. The CDR3 is 15 amino acids.

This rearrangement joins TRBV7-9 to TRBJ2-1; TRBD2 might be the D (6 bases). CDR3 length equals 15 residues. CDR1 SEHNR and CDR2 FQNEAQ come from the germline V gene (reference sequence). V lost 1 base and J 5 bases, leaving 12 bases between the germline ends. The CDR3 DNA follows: TGTGCCAGCAGCTTAGGGGTAGCGGCTAACAATGAGCAGTTCTTC. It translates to CASSLGVAANNEQFF.

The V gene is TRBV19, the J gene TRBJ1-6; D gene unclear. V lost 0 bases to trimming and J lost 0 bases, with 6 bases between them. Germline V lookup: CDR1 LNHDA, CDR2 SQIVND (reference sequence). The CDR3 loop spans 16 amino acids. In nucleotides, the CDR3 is TGTGCCAGTAGTATAGATACAAGCTCCTATAATTCACCCCTCCACTTT. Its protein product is CASSIDTSSYNSPLHF.

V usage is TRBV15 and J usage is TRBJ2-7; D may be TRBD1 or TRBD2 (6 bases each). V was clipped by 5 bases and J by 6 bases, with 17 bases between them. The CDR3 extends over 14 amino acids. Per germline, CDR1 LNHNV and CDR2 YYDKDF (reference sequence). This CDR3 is CATSGRPGAGEQYF. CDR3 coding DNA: TGTGCCACCAGCGGCAGACCGGGGGCAGGCGAGCAGTACTTC.

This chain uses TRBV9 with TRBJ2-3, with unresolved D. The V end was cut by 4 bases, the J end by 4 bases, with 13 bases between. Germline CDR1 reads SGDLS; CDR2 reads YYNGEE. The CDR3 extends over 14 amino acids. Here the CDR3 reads CASSSRPKADTQYF. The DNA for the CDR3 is TGTGCCAGCAGCTCCCGTCCAAAGGCAGATACGCAGTATTTT.

CDR3 DNA: TGCGCCAGCAGCTTCGAGGGTAGGACCTACGAGCAGTACTTC. Its translation: CASSFEGRTYEQYF. The V call is TRBV5-1, the J call TRBJ2-7; perhaps TRBD2 as D (5 bases). V lost 2 bases to trimming and J lost 2 bases, with 11 bases between them. Looked up from germline, CDR1 is SGHRS and CDR2 is YFSETQ. This CDR3 contains 14 residues.

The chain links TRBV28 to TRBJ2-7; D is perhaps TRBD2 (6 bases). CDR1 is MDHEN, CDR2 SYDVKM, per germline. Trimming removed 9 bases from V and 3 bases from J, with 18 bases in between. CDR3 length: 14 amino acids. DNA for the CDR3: TGTGCCAGTTCAATCGGGGGTAGGAGCTACGAGCAGTACTTC. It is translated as CASSIGGRSYEQYF.

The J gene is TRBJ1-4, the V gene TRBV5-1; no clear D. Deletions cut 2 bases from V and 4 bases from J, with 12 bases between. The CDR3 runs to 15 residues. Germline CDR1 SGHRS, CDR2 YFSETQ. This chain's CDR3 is CASSFGRPFNEKLFF. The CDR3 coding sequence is TGCGCCAGCAGCTTTGGCCGGCCCTTTAATGAAAAACTGTTTTTT.

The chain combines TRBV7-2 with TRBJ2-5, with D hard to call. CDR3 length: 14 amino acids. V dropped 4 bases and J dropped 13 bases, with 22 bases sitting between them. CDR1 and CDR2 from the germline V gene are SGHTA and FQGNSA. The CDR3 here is CASSSEPLATLVYF. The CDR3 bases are TGTGCCAGCAGCTCAGAACCCCTGGCTACCCTCGTGTACTTC. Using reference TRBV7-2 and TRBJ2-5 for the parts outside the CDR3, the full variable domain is GAGVSQSPSNKVTEKGKDVELRCDPISGHTALYWYRQSLGQGLEFLIYFQGNSAPDKSGLPSDRFSAERTGGSVSTLTIQRTQQEDSAVYLCASSSEPLATLVYFGPGTRLLVL.

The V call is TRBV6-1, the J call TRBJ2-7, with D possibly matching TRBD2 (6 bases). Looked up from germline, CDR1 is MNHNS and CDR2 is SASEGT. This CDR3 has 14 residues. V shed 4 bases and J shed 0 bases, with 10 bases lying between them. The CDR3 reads CASSVGTPSYEQYF. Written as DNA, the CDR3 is TGTGCCAGCAGTGTCGGGACTCCCTCCTACGAGCAGTACTTC.

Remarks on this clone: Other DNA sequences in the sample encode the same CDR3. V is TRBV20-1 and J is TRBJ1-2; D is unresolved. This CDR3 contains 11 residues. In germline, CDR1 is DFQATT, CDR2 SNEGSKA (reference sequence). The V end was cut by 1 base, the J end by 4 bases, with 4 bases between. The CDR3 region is CSARGSYGYTF. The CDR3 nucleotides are TGCAGTGCTAGAGGATCCTATGGCTACACCTTC.

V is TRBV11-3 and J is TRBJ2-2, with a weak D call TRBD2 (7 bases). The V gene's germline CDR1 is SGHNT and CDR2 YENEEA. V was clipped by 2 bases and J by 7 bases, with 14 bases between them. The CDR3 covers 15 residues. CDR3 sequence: CASSLFGLGGGELFF. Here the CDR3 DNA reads TGTGCCAGCAGCTTATTCGGACTAGGGGGCGGGGAGCTGTTTTTT.

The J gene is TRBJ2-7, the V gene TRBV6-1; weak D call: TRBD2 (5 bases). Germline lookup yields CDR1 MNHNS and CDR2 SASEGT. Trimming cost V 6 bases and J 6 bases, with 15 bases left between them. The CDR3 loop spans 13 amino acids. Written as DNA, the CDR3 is TGTGCCAGCAGGAGGGCAGGCCAATCCGAGCAGTACTTC. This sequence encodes CASRRAGQSEQYF.

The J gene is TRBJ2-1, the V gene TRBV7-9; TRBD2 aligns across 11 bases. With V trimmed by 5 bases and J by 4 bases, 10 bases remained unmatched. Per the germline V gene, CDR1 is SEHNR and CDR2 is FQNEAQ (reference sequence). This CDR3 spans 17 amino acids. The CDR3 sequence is CASSPGTSGLGYNEQFF. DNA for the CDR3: TGTGCCAGCAGCCCCGGGACTAGCGGTTTGGGATACAATGAGCAGTTCTTC.

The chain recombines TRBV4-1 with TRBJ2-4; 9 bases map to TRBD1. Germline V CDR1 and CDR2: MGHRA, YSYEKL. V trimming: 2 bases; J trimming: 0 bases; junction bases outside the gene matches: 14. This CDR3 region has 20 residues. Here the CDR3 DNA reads TGCGCCAGCAGCCAATCCTGGGGACAGGGTGGTCTTATAGCCAAAAACATTCAGTACTTC. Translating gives CASSQSWGQGGLIAKNIQYF.

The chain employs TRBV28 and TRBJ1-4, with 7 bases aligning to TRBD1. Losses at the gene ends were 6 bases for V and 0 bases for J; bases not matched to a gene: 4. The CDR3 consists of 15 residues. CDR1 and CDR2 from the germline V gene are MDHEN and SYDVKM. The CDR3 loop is CASRPGTATNEKLFF. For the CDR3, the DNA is TGTGCCAGCAGACCCGGGACAGCAACTAATGAAAAACTGTTTTTT.

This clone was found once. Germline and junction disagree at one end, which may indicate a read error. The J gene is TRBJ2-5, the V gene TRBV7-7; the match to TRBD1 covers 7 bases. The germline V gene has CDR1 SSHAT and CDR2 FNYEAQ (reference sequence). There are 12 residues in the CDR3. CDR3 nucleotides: TGTGCTAGCAGCTTACAGGGGAAGACCCAGTACTTC. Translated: CASSLQGKTQYF.

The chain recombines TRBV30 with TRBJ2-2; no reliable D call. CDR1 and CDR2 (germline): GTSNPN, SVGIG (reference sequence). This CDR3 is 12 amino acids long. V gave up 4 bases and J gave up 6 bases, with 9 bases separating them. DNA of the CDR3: TGTGCCTGGACGAGAGAGGCCGGGGAGCTGTTTTTT. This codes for CAWTREAGELFF.